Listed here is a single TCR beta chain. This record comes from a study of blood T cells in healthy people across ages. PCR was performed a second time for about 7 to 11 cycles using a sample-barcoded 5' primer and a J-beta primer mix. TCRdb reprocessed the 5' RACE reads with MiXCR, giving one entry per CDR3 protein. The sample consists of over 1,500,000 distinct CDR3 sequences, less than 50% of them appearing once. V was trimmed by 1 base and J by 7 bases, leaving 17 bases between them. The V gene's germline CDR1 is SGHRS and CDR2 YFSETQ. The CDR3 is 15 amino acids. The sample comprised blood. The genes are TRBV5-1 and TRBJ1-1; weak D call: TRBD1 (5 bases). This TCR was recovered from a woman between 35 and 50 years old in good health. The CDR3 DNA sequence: TGCGCCAGCAGCTTGCAAGGGGATGGTTTTGGTGAAGCTTTCTTT. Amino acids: CASSLQGDGFGEAFF. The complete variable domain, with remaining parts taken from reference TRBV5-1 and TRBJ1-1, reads KAGVTQTPRYLIKTRGQQVTLSCSPISGHRSVSWYQQTPGQGLQFLFEYFSETQRNKGNFPGRFSGRQFSNSRSEMNVSTLELGDSALYLCASSLQGDGFGEAFFGQGTRLTVV.